These 22 T cell receptor beta chains were sequenced from one sample in a study of T cells in Graves' hyperthyroidism and ophthalmopathy. Researchers amplified the TCR beta CDR3 regions from RNA transcripts. Using the HTBI primer set, a first-round RT-PCR was run on the TCR CDR3. TCRdb analysed the multiplex PCR reads with MiXCR anew, one entry per CDR3 protein. This sample has 450,000 to 700,000 distinct CDR3 sequences, with about 43% found just once. The material sequenced was peripheral blood or thyroid tissue (not recorded which). These receptor sequences come from an adult woman with Graves' disease, either hyperthyroidism or ophthalmopathy (not recorded which).

In its sample, this clonotype was seen many times. V gene TRBV7-9 combines with J gene TRBJ2-2, with D possibly matching TRBD2 (5 bases). V shed 2 bases and J shed 7 bases, with 11 bases lying between them. This CDR3 region has 14 residues. Germline values: CDR1 SEHNR, CDR2 FQNEAQ (reference sequence). CDR3 protein: CASSLRGSDGELFF. As DNA, the CDR3 is TGTGCCAGCAGCTTACGGGGTTCGGACGGGGAGCTGTTTTTT.

As concerns this clonotype: This likely comes from a read error, as the CDR3 has no conserved phenylalanine or tryptophan at its end. The DNA is left out, because the CDR3 cannot be placed on it with certainty; the CDR3 is given as TCRdb lists it. The J gene is TRBJ1-4, the V gene TRBV2. The CDR3 is 10 amino acids in total, end residues counted. Germline V gene data show CDR1 as SNHLY and CDR2 as FYNNEI. The CDR3 sequence is CASSEDGVYY.

Only a few counts were recorded for this clonotype. The chain uses TRBV28 and TRBJ2-7; TRBD2 agrees at 11 bases. The length of the CDR3 is 15 residues. Germline V gives CDR1 MDHEN, CDR2 SYDVKM. V was clipped by 3 bases and J by 7 bases; unmatched bases: 8. In DNA form, the CDR3 reads TGTGCCAGCAGTTTCAGTTTCCTAGCGGGAGGTGAGCAGTACTTC. It translates to CASSFSFLAGGEQYF.

The rearrangement links TRBV5-1 to TRBJ2-5; D gene uncertain. The CDR3 length is 13 residues. Germline values: CDR1 SGHRS, CDR2 YFSETQ. V was clipped by 4 bases and J by 5 bases, with 12 bases between them. DNA for the CDR3: TGCGCCAGCAGCATACGAAAAGAGGAGACCCAGTACTTC. As protein: CASSIRKEETQYF.

The gene calls are TRBV6-5 and TRBJ2-2; the D gene is possibly TRBD2 (5 bases). The CDR3 has 18 amino acids. The germline V gene has CDR1 MNHEY and CDR2 SVGAGI. V lost 6 bases, J lost 4 bases, and 24 bases lay in between. The CDR3 is CASSNKPPRRPGTGELFF. The CDR3 DNA follows: TGTGCCAGCAGCAACAAACCCCCCCGGAGGCCGGGCACCGGGGAGCTGTTTTTT.

This clonotype was observed a few times. V is TRBV20-1 and J is TRBJ2-5; possible D gene TRBD2, 6 bases. CDR1 is DFQATT and CDR2 is SNEGSKA in the germline V gene (reference sequence). With 3 bases removed from V and 5 bases from J, the gap between germline ends came to 22 bases. CDR3 size: 16 residues. CDR3 sequence: CSASVRRGRPGETQYF. Here the CDR3 DNA reads TGCAGTGCTAGTGTTCGGCGGGGCCGCCCAGGGGAGACCCAGTACTTC.

This clonotype was counted at least ten times. The chain carries TRBV20-1 and TRBJ1-5; tentative D call: TRBD1 (5 bases). Germline V gene sequence: CDR1 DFQATT, CDR2 SNEGSKA (reference sequence). Between the trimmed V and J ends, which lost 5 bases and 7 bases, there was a span of 21 bases. The CDR3 is 15 residues long. CDR3 sequence: CSARMRGQVGQPQHF. The DNA of the CDR3 is TGCAGTGCTCGAATGAGGGGTCAGGTTGGGCAGCCCCAGCATTTT.

Regarding this clonotype: The missing conserved phenylalanine or tryptophan at the end of this CDR3 makes a read error likely. The DNA is omitted, as the CDR3 cannot be located on it reliably, and the CDR3 follows TCRdb's listing. This chain connects TRBV12-3 or TRBV12-4 to TRBJ1-1; TRBD1 is the table's D call, not checked against the DNA. Both ends counted, the CDR3 spans 9 residues. CDR3 sequence reads: CASSLSRGA.

The V and J genes are TRBV27 and TRBJ2-7, with 15 bases lining up with TRBD2. Germline V gene data show CDR1 as MNHEY and CDR2 as SMNVEV (reference sequence). This CDR3 spans 14 amino acids. V was clipped by 6 bases and J by 6 bases; unmatched bases: 3. The DNA for the CDR3 is TGTGCCAGCAGGCGGACTAGCGGGAGGGGCGAGCAGTACTTC. Encoded protein: CASRRTSGRGEQYF.

This clonotype occurred many times. The CDR3 DNA is TGCAGTGCTAACGACCGGAGGAAGCCCCAGCATTTT. It yields the protein CSANDRRKPQHF. The chain links TRBV20-1 to TRBJ1-5, with D unresolved. The germline gives CDR1 DFQATT, CDR2 SNEGSKA (reference sequence). The CDR3 is made up of 12 amino acids. V dropped 4 bases and J dropped 8 bases, with 12 bases sitting between them.

The V and J genes are TRBV3-1 and TRBJ2-2; D may be TRBD1 or TRBD2 (5 bases each). Germline values: CDR1 LGHDT, CDR2 YNNKEL (reference sequence). The V end was cut by 4 bases, the J end by 4 bases, with 16 bases between. This CDR3 region has 16 residues. This CDR3 reads CASSRPGGQGTGELFF. The CDR3 DNA follows: TGTGCCAGCAGCCGCCCGGGCGGGCAGGGCACCGGGGAGCTGTTTTTT.

This chain connects TRBV10-3 to TRBJ2-7, with a weak D call TRBD2 (6 bases). The CDR3 length is 14 residues. V shed 11 bases and J shed 0 bases, with 17 bases lying between them. Germline-derived CDR1 and CDR2 are ENHRY and SYGVKD. The CDR3 coding sequence is TGTGCCTCAATGCGCGGCGGGAACTCCTACGAGCAGTACTTC. Protein: CASMRGGNSYEQYF.

This clonotype has a count of ten or more. The chain is built from TRBV6-5 and TRBJ1-2, with 8 bases that match TRBD1. The J segment lost 4 bases and the V segment lost 0 bases, leaving 4 bases of the junction unmatched. Germline V gives CDR1 MNHEY, CDR2 SVGAGI. This CDR3 has 15 amino acids. The CDR3 DNA follows: TGTGCCAGCAGTTACTCGGCAGGGGGCTTCTATGGCTACACCTTC. Its protein is CASSYSAGGFYGYTF.

This chain joins TRBV7-9 and TRBJ2-5, with 10 nucleotides matching TRBD1. Trimming removed 5 bases from V and 2 bases from J; junction bases left unmatched: 14. Germline values: CDR1 SEHNR, CDR2 FQNEAQ (reference sequence). The CDR3 has 18 amino acids. The DNA of the CDR3 is TGTGCCAGCAGCGCAACCTTGGACAGGGGGGGGACTCAAGAGACCCAGTACTTC. This sequence encodes CASSATLDRGGTQETQYF. Full variable domain (missing parts from reference TRBV7-9 and TRBJ2-5): DTGVSQNPRHKITKRGQNVTFRCDPISEHNRLYWYRQTLGQGPEFLTYFQNEAQLEKSRLLSDRFSAERPKGSFSTLEIQRTEQGDSAMYLCASSATLDRGGTQETQYFGPGTRLLVL.

This clonotype was detected a few times. This chain connects TRBV28 to TRBJ2-7; TRBD1 matches at 9 bases. V lost 9 bases to trimming and J lost 2 bases; unmatched junction nucleotides: 11. The CDR3 runs 15 residues. CDR1 and CDR2 (germline): MDHEN, SYDVKM. CDR3 in amino acids: CASPPTGTGTYEQYF. DNA for the CDR3: TGTGCCAGTCCTCCAACCGGGACAGGGACCTACGAGCAGTACTTC.

Points on this clonotype: As the CDR3 is not closed by the conserved phenylalanine or tryptophan, this likely results from a read error. The chain couples TRBV2 to TRBJ1-6; 8 nucleotides align to TRBD1. Trimming at V came to 8 bases and at J to 8 bases, leaving 11 bases not matched to a gene. The CDR3 sequence is 15 residues long. CDR1 and CDR2 (germline): SNHLY, FYNNEI. The CDR3: CASSPGTGPYSPLHV. DNA of the CDR3: TGTGCCAGCTCACCCGGGACAGGACCTTATTCACCCCTCCACGTT.

This clonotype came up a few times. This chain links TRBV10-3 with TRBJ2-7, with TRBD2 matching 8 bases. CDR1 and CDR2 (germline): ENHRY, SYGVKD. This CDR3 comprises 22 residues. V shed 6 bases and J 3 bases; nucleotides not matched to a gene: 31. The CDR3 loop is CAISIQGAGGLLTDSTNYEQYF. CDR3 nucleotides: TGTGCCATCAGCATACAGGGCGCGGGGGGACTGTTGACAGACTCTACCAACTACGAGCAGTACTTC.

A few counts support this clonotype. Possible read error: a much larger clone is one base away. The CDR3: CASSRTSLYEQYF. For the CDR3, the DNA is TGTGCCAGTAGCAGGACTAGCTTGTACGAGCAGTACTTC. The rearrangement joins TRBV19 to TRBJ2-7; 8 bases align to TRBD2. Trimming took 6 bases from V and 4 from J; bases not matched to a gene: 5. This CDR3 is 13 amino acids long. The germline V gene encodes CDR1 LNHDA and CDR2 SQIVND (reference sequence).

As concerns this clonotype: The conserved final phenylalanine or tryptophan is absent from the CDR3, which likely points to a read error. The chain joins TRBV20-1 to TRBJ1-5; 7 bases are shared with TRBD1. Per the germline V gene, CDR1 is DFQATT and CDR2 is SNEGSKA (reference sequence). CDR3 size: 13 residues. The J segment lost 4 bases and the V segment lost 4 bases, leaving 4 bases of the junction unmatched. The CDR3 nucleotides read TGCAGTGCTAACAGGGGAGGGAATCAGCCCCAGCATGGT. Amino acid sequence: CSANRGGNQPQHG.

The chain carries TRBV19 and TRBJ1-1; D uncertain. V was pared by 3 bases and J by 1 base, with 9 bases between. The CDR3 contains 14 residues. Per the germline V gene, CDR1 is LNHDA and CDR2 is SQIVND (reference sequence). Here the CDR3 DNA reads TGTGCCAGTAGTATTCTTATGAGGAACACTGAAGCTTTCTTT. It encodes CASSILMRNTEAFF.

This chain links TRBV5-1 with TRBJ2-1; no clear D. The ends were cut back, 0 bases at V and 2 bases at J, with 12 bases in the middle. The CDR3 length is 16 residues. Germline V gene lookup returns CDR1 SGHRS and CDR2 YFSETQ. The CDR3 nucleotides are TGCGCCAGCAGCTTGGATGGCGCCATCGCCTACAATGAGCAGTTCTTC. Its protein is CASSLDGAIAYNEQFF.

This clonotype was detected ten times or more. This chain uses TRBV13 with TRBJ2-7; D call uncertain. The germline gives CDR1 PRHDT, CDR2 FYEKMQ (reference sequence). Trimming took 1 base from V and 0 from J, leaving 7 bases between them. This CDR3 comprises 14 residues. CDR3 in DNA: TGTGCCAGCAGCTTAGAAGTCGACTCCTACGAGCAGTACTTC. Residues: CASSLEVDSYEQYF. The full variable domain, its missing parts supplied by reference TRBV13 and TRBJ2-7, is AAGVIQSPRHLIKEKRETATLKCYPIPRHDTVYWYQQGPGQDPQFLISFYEKMQSDKGSIPDRFSAQQFSDYHSELNMSSLELGDSALYFCASSLEVDSYEQYFGPGTRLTVT.